This TCR beta chain came from a study of Graves' ophthalmopathy and Graves' hyperthyroidism. Overall study findings and caveats: In predicting ophthalmopathy progression, the model reached 70.59% sensitivity and 72% to 80% specificity.

The CDR3 covers 12 residues. The germline CDR1 and CDR2 sequences are SEHNR and FQNEAQ (reference sequence). Concerning this clonotype: Antigen unknown.

RNA served as the template for amplifying TCR beta CDR3 regions. Amplification began with first-round RT-PCR using HTBI primers, then second-round multiplex PCR was performed. TCRdb redid the calling of the multiplex PCR reads with MiXCR, one entry per CDR3 protein. Among a few hundred thousand distinct CDR3 sequences listed, under 45% were seen once. This clonotype originated in an adult man with Graves' hyperthyroidism. Sequencing was carried out using peripheral blood or thyroid tissue (not recorded which). The chain couples TRBV7-9 to TRBJ2-5; the D is unclear. The J call may be mistaken, given a closer DNA end match to TRBJ2-1. CDR3 nucleotides: TGTGCCAGCAGCTTGGGTAATCCTGAGCAGTTCTTC. Its translation is CASSLGNPEQFF.